This T cell receptor beta chain was documented in a study of CXCR3-negative and CXCR3-positive naive CD8 T cells. 5' RACE that incorporated UMI labels was used to prepare the TRB cDNA libraries. TCRdb re-called the 5' RACE reads; every CDR3 protein appears as one record, without DNA. This sample's clone table lists tens of thousands of distinct CDR3 sequences. CDR1 LNHDA and CDR2 SQIVND come from the germline V gene (reference sequence). The CDR3 sequence is 14 residues long. The genes are TRBV19 and TRBJ2-2; lacking DNA, the TRBD1 call made by TCRdb goes unchecked. The sequencing sample was made of naive CXCR3- CD8+ T cells from blood. Specified subset: CD45RO-CCR7+CD27+CD95- naive CD8+ T cells lacking CXCR3 (TNR3-). The TCR was taken from a human donor in good health. Some clones in this sample may be carry-over from other donors' samples. CDR3 sequence reads: CASSMERGHEELFF.